One TCR beta chain is described in this entry. Some 32,000 T cell genomes, or approximately 200 ng DNA, went into the sorted-subset replicate PCRs. Sequencing used immunoSEQ multiplex PCR; TCRdb keeps in-frame clones, though not all of them. Among about 2.4 million clones listed, under 95% were seen once. The CDR3 consists of 15 residues. V lost 1 base and J 6 bases, leaving 15 bases between the germline ends. Looked up from germline, CDR1 is MNHNS and CDR2 is SASEGT. The record originates from a study of shared clonotypes between healthy human individuals. Study-level background: CD4 naive and CD4 memory each took three plates per donor, while CD8 naive took two and CD8 memory one.

The sequenced sample consisted of naive CD4+ T cells from PBMCs. Noted subset: CD45RA+ positively selected. The chain has TRBV6-1 and TRBJ1-2; no reliable D call. This receptor was obtained from a man younger than 30 in good health. Some clones in this sample may be carry-over from other donors' samples. The CDR3 DNA reads TGTGCCAGCAGTGAAGTTGAAAGGGTGGGCCATGGCTACACCTTC. This codes for CASSEVERVGHGYTF.